The clone carrying this TCR beta chain was detected many times. Antigen: not known. The CDR3 length is 14 residues. CDR1 is LGHNA, CDR2 YSLEER, per germline. V lost 4 bases to trimming and J lost 3 bases, with 11 bases between them. This record belongs to a study of T-cell memory formation after mild COVID-19. Study observations and caveats: Memory from before infection featured some responding clones, which suggests cross-reactive memory joined.

In TCRdb, the 5' RACE reads were re-called with MiXCR into one record per CDR3 protein. The sample shows 250,000 to 350,000 distinct CDR3 sequences, around an eighth of them seen only once. The chain employs TRBV4-3 and TRBJ2-3; D uncertain. The receptor comes from a young man who had mild COVID-19 (a few samples of this study predate the infection). Cell type and time point are not known. Material for sequencing was PBMCs or a T cell subset sorted from them (not recorded which). CDR3 nucleotide sequence: TGCGCCAGCAGCCTGCTGACGGAAACAGATACGCAGTATTTT. This translates into CASSLLTETDTQYF.